One sample yielded the 29 T cell receptor beta chains listed below, sequenced in a study of CD8 T cells in Susac syndrome. After extraction with the RNeasy kit, about 0.5 to 1 ug of the RNA was reverse transcribed using random hexamers. TCRdb independently ran MiXCR on the immunoSEQ multiplex PCR reads; one entry per CDR3 protein. The sample includes under 200,000 distinct CDR3 sequences, approximately 96% of them seen just once. The sample taken for sequencing was CD4+ T cells from PBMCs. All receptors derive from a human donor in good health.

This rearrangement joins TRBV20-1 to TRBJ2-7, with TRBD1 identical over 10 bases. With V trimmed by 1 base and J by 2 bases, 5 bases remained unmatched. The CDR3 sequence is 15 residues long. Germline V gene lookup returns CDR1 DFQATT and CDR2 SNEGSKA (reference sequence). The CDR3 nucleotides are TGCAGTGCTAGAGGTGGACAGGGGGGAACCTACGAGCAGTACTTC. It translates to CSARGGQGGTYEQYF.

The chain is built from TRBV6-2 or TRBV6-3 and TRBJ2-1; D is unresolved. CDR3 length: 13 amino acids. V shed 6 bases and J shed 0 bases, with 6 bases lying between them. Per germline, CDR1 MNHEY and CDR2 SVGEGT. The CDR3 is CASRRDSYNEQFF. The CDR3 DNA follows: TGTGCCAGCAGAAGGGACTCCTACAATGAGCAGTTCTTC.

J is TRBJ2-7 and V is TRBV7-2; D is possibly TRBD2 (7 bases). The length of the CDR3 is 14 residues. Trimming took off 0 bases at V and 5 bases at J, with 11 bases between the two ends. Germline lookup yields CDR1 SGHTA and CDR2 FQGNSA. The CDR3 sequence: CASSLAGGRDEQYF. The DNA for the CDR3 is TGTGCCAGCAGCTTAGCGGGGGGGCGGGACGAGCAGTACTTC. The full variable domain, rest sourced from reference TRBV7-2 and TRBJ2-7, is GAGVSQSPSNKVTEKGKDVELRCDPISGHTALYWYRQSLGQGLEFLIYFQGNSAPDKSGLPSDRFSAERTGGSVSTLTIQRTQQEDSAVYLCASSLAGGRDEQYFGPGTRLTVT.

This chain joins TRBV7-3 and TRBJ2-1; the D is unclear. The CDR3 totals 13 residues. Germline CDR1 SGHTA, CDR2 FQGTGA. V was clipped by 5 bases and J by 4 bases, with 9 bases between them. CDR3: CASSRMGYNEQFF. DNA for the CDR3: TGTGCCAGCAGCCGGATGGGATACAATGAGCAGTTCTTC.

The chain couples TRBV30 to TRBJ1-2; D is perhaps TRBD1 (6 bases). In germline, CDR1 is GTSNPN, CDR2 SVGIG (reference sequence). The V gene lost 2 bases and the J gene lost 3 bases, with 7 bases spanning the gap. The CDR3 is 12 residues long. In DNA form, the CDR3 reads TGTGCCTGGAGTTCAGGGGACTATGGCTACACCTTC. It encodes CAWSSGDYGYTF.

The chain employs TRBV12-3 or TRBV12-4 and TRBJ2-7, with 8 bases fitting TRBD1. The CDR3 consists of 14 residues. Unmatched junction bases numbered 5, after V lost 7 bases and J lost 0 bases. The CDR3 coding sequence is TGTGCCAGCACTACGGACAGGGCCTCCTACGAGCAGTACTTC. The encoded protein is CASTTDRASYEQYF.

The chain employs TRBV4-2 and TRBJ1-6; unclear D gene. V lost 5 bases to trimming and J lost 3 bases, with 11 bases between them. The CDR3 runs 15 residues. From germline, CDR1 is LGHNA and CDR2 YNFKEQ. The CDR3 DNA follows: TGTGCCAGCAGCTACGGACGGAGCTATAATTCACCCCTCCACTTT. Encoded protein: CASSYGRSYNSPLHF.

The rearrangement joins TRBV11-2 to TRBJ2-3; the D is unclear. Per germline, CDR1 SGHAT and CDR2 FQNNGV. Trimming removed 5 bases from V and 0 bases from J, with 12 bases in between. This CDR3 is 15 amino acids long. CDR3 loop: CASSVTISSTDTQYF. CDR3 DNA: TGTGCCAGCAGCGTGACCATTTCTAGCACAGATACGCAGTATTTT.

The chain joins TRBV3-1 to TRBJ1-4; 7 nucleotides line up with TRBD1. J lost 8 bases, V lost 1 base, and 7 bases had no gene match. The CDR3 has 15 amino acids. The germline gives CDR1 LGHDT, CDR2 YNNKEL (reference sequence). CDR3 bases: TGTGCCAGCAGCCAAGGGAACAGGGGAGGCGAAAAACTGTTTTTT. Protein: CASSQGNRGGEKLFF. Looking up the rest from reference TRBV3-1 and TRBJ1-4 gives the full variable domain: DTAVSQTPKYLVTQMGNDKSIKCEQNLGHDTMYWYKQDSKKFLKIMFSYNNKELIINETVPNRFSPKSPDKAHLNLHINSLELGDSAVYFCASSQGNRGGEKLFFGSGTQLSVL.

This rearrangement joins TRBV28 to TRBJ1-5, with D possibly TRBD1 on 6 matching bases. The V gene lost 6 bases and the J gene lost 2 bases, with 14 bases spanning the gap. The CDR3 is 15 residues long. Germline V gene data show CDR1 as MDHEN and CDR2 as SYDVKM. The chain's CDR3 is CASSTAYRGNQPQHF. The CDR3, as DNA: TGTGCCAGCAGCACAGCTTACAGGGGCAATCAGCCCCAGCATTTT.

The chain couples TRBV9 to TRBJ1-3; D uncertain. The CDR3 has 14 residues. The V end lost 2 bases, the J end lost 0 bases, and 6 bases lay between the germline ends. The germline CDR1 and CDR2 sequences are SGDLS and YYNGEE. The CDR3 loop is CASSVHYSGNTIYF. The DNA for the CDR3 is TGTGCCAGCAGCGTCCATTACTCTGGAAACACCATATATTTT.

The V and J genes are TRBV29-1 and TRBJ1-2; tentatively, D is TRBD1 (6 bases). The length of the CDR3 is 13 residues. Per the germline V gene, CDR1 is SQVTM and CDR2 is ANQGSEA. V was pared by 0 bases and J by 6 bases, with 11 bases between. CDR3 sequence (DNA): TGCAGCGTTGAAGAAGGGGCAGGGGATGGCTACACCTTC. Translation: CSVEEGAGDGYTF.

The CDR3 is CSARGLAGPSYNEQFF. The CDR3 region has the DNA TGCAGTGCTAGAGGCCTAGCGGGGCCGTCCTACAATGAGCAGTTCTTC. The chain uses TRBV20-1 and TRBJ2-1; 9 bases are shared with TRBD2. The V segment lost 1 base and the J segment 1 base; nucleotides outside the gene matches: 5. This CDR3 has 16 residues. The germline V gene has CDR1 DFQATT and CDR2 SNEGSKA (reference sequence).

The gene calls are TRBV5-1 and TRBJ2-5, with TRBD1 identical over 7 bases. V trimming: 0 bases; J trimming: 2 bases; junction bases outside the gene matches: 1. The germline V gene has CDR1 SGHRS and CDR2 YFSETQ. The CDR3 sequence is 14 residues long. The CDR3 reads CASSLVGQQETQYF. DNA for the CDR3: TGCGCCAGCAGCTTGGTGGGACAGCAAGAGACCCAGTACTTC. The full variable domain, its missing parts supplied by reference TRBV5-1 and TRBJ2-5, is KAGVTQTPRYLIKTRGQQVTLSCSPISGHRSVSWYQQTPGQGLQFLFEYFSETQRNKGNFPGRFSGRQFSNSRSEMNVSTLELGDSALYLCASSLVGQQETQYFGPGTRLLVL.

The rearrangement links TRBV7-2 to TRBJ2-5; TRBD2 might be the D (5 bases). Trimming took off 2 bases at V and 7 bases at J, with 14 bases between the two ends. The germline CDR1 and CDR2 sequences are SGHTA and FQGNSA. This CDR3 comprises 14 residues. The CDR3 DNA follows: TGTGCCAGCAGCTTATCCAGGCCCGAGGGGACCCAGTACTTC. Encoded protein: CASSLSRPEGTQYF.

The chain recombines TRBV20-1 with TRBJ2-1, with D unresolved. V lost 5 bases and J 2 bases, leaving 7 bases between the germline ends. Germline V lookup: CDR1 DFQATT, CDR2 SNEGSKA (reference sequence). This CDR3 region has 12 residues. This CDR3 reads CSARPTYNEQFF. CDR3 in DNA: TGCAGTGCTCGGCCCACCTACAATGAGCAGTTCTTC.

The V and J genes are TRBV19 and TRBJ1-2; D ambiguous. Per germline, CDR1 LNHDA and CDR2 SQIVND (reference sequence). With 5 bases removed from V and 7 bases from J, the gap between germline ends came to 23 bases. This CDR3 spans 16 amino acids. The CDR3 bases are TGTGCCAGTAGTCCACTCGGGCAGTGGGGTTTCGGTGGCTACACCTTC. Translating it yields CASSPLGQWGFGGYTF.

V is TRBV7-2 and J is TRBJ2-5; D may be TRBD2 (6 bases). The CDR3 is 15 amino acids. Looked up from germline, CDR1 is SGHTA and CDR2 is FQGNSA. V was trimmed by 3 bases and J by 2 bases, leaving 13 bases between them. The CDR3: CASSLGLLGQETQYF. The DNA for the CDR3 is TGTGCCAGCAGCTTGGGACTCCTCGGTCAAGAGACCCAGTACTTC.

The rearrangement uses TRBV20-1 and TRBJ2-1; TRBD2 aligns across 13 bases. The CDR3 extends over 15 amino acids. After removal of 6 bases from V and 6 bases from J, the junction contained 8 bases not matched to a gene. Germline V gives CDR1 DFQATT, CDR2 SNEGSKA (reference sequence). The CDR3 loop reads CSAGGLAGFGNEQFF. CDR3 sequence (DNA): TGCAGTGCGGGGGGACTAGCGGGGTTTGGCAATGAGCAGTTCTTC.

CDR3 sequence (DNA): TGTGCCAGCAGCCTCAGACAGGCTTCCTACGAGCAGTACTTC. As protein: CASSLRQASYEQYF. The genes are TRBV11-1 and TRBJ2-7, with D possibly TRBD1 on 6 matching bases. The CDR3 covers 14 residues. V lost 5 bases and J lost 1, with 12 bases in between. In germline, CDR1 is SGHAT, CDR2 FQDESV (reference sequence).

The CDR3 region has the DNA TGTGCCAGCAGTTACCAATGGGGGAATGAGCAGTTCTTC. It yields the protein CASSYQWGNEQFF. The rearrangement links TRBV12-3 or TRBV12-4 to TRBJ2-1; D is perhaps TRBD1 or TRBD2 (5 bases each). Between the trimmed V and J ends, which lost 4 bases and 7 bases, there was a span of 11 bases. This CDR3 has 13 amino acids.

The chain links TRBV29-1 to TRBJ2-5, with unresolved D. CDR3 length equals 11 residues. Germline assignment: CDR1 SQVTM and CDR2 ANQGSEA. V lost 6 bases and J 4 bases, leaving 9 bases between the germline ends. The CDR3 sequence is CSVPGRETQYF. The CDR3 region has the DNA TGCAGCGTGCCGGGTAGAGAGACCCAGTACTTC.

This clonotype has only one observation. The chain has TRBV30 and TRBJ2-1, with D unclear. Germline V CDR1 and CDR2: GTSNPN, SVGIG (reference sequence). The CDR3 loop spans 12 amino acids. V dropped 0 bases and J dropped 8 bases, with 8 bases sitting between them. The CDR3 DNA reads TGTGCCTGGAGTGTAGAAGGAGATGAGCAGTTCTTC. Translation gives CAWSVEGDEQFF.

Only one count was recorded for this clonotype. For the CDR3, the DNA is TGTGCCAGCAGCCCTACGTCCGGGAGCACAGATACGCAGTATTTT. It encodes CASSPTSGSTDTQYF. The chain joins TRBV5-4 to TRBJ2-3; D remains ambiguous. Germline-derived CDR1 and CDR2 are SGHNT and YYREEE (reference sequence). The V and J ends lost 4 bases and 0 bases respectively, with 12 bases between them. CDR3 length equals 15 residues.

The V gene is TRBV6-2 or TRBV6-3, the J gene TRBJ2-3, with D tentatively TRBD2 (5 bases). Trimming removed 0 bases from V and 1 base from J, with 11 bases in between. CDR3 length: 16 amino acids. Germline lookup yields CDR1 MNHEY and CDR2 SVGEGT. CDR3 sequence (DNA): TGTGCCAGCAGTTACTCGAAGCCCGGGGGCACAGATACGCAGTATTTT. Residues: CASSYSKPGGTDTQYF.

The chain couples TRBV12-3 or TRBV12-4 to TRBJ1-2; D remains unclear. The V end lost 4 bases, the J end lost 5 bases, and 11 bases lay between the germline ends. The CDR3 consists of 13 residues. The CDR3 DNA follows: TGTGCCAGCAGTTCCGCAGCTGAATATGGCTACACCTTC. Its protein product is CASSSAAEYGYTF.

The rearrangement joins TRBV3-1 to TRBJ1-4; D is uncertain. Trimming took off 4 bases at V and 8 bases at J, with 11 bases between the two ends. The CDR3 sequence is 13 residues long. Germline values: CDR1 LGHDT, CDR2 YNNKEL (reference sequence). The CDR3 loop is CASSPQLGEKLFF. The CDR3 DNA is TGTGCCAGCAGCCCACAACTGGGCGAAAAACTGTTTTTT.

V is TRBV14 and J is TRBJ2-5, with no clear D. The germline V gene has CDR1 SGHDN and CDR2 FVKESK. V lost 1 base and J lost 7, with 13 bases in between. The CDR3 has 14 residues. CDR3 loop: CASSQVAGRGTQYF. The CDR3, as DNA: TGTGCCAGCAGCCAAGTGGCAGGACGAGGGACCCAGTACTTC.

V is TRBV12-3 or TRBV12-4 and J is TRBJ1-3; 8 bases map to TRBD1. The J segment lost 4 bases and the V segment lost 10 bases, leaving 6 bases of the junction unmatched. The CDR3 extends over 13 amino acids. The DNA of the CDR3 is TGTGCCAACAGAGACAGGGGAGGAAACACCATATATTTT. This sequence encodes CANRDRGGNTIYF.